The T cell receptor (beta chain) described here comes from a study of human T cells and chemical hapten exposure. Study in general: Patch tests applied 0.01% DPC to the upper back, read at 6 days.

This clonotype has just a few counts. Each cDNA molecule in the library carried unique molecular identifiers. TCRdb ran MiXCR on the RACE reads and lists one entry per CDR3 protein. Altogether a few hundred thousand distinct CDR3 sequences are present, roughly 6% being singletons, with the ten largest covering roughly 8.2%. Stated time point: pre-sensitization, week 0. Sample treatment: therapeutic diphenylcyclopropenone sensitization with weekly scalp DPC. The sequence derives from a woman between 18 and 30 years old with alopecia areata. Some clones in this sample may be carry-over from other donors' samples. The sample was whole blood, taken in connection with sensitization to the hapten diphenylcyclopropenone (DPC).

The CDR3 nucleotides read TGCAGTGCTTCCCCGGGACAGGGTGTATTTTCCTACGAGCAGTACTTC. Its translation is CSASPGQGVFSYEQYF. The rearrangement joins TRBV20-1 to TRBJ2-7; TRBD1 matches 9 bases. The CDR3 is 16 amino acids. V lost 5 bases and J lost 1; bases outside the gene matches: 12. Germline V gene lookup returns CDR1 DFQATT and CDR2 SNEGSKA (reference sequence).